The 19 T cell receptor beta chains below all came from one sample that was sequenced in a study of regulatory T cells in long-lasting Graves disease. Documented time point: newly diagnosed GD, antithyroid drugs for less than 3 months. PBMC RNA served as the TCR library source. Both iRepertoire HTBI primers and Arm-PCR of CDR3 regions were used to build the TCR beta libraries. MiXCR, applied by TCRdb to the multiplex PCR reads, yields one record per CDR3 protein. The sample carries hundreds of thousands of distinct CDR3 sequences, roughly 12% recorded once. The sample was also linked to a second study, of T cells in Graves' hyperthyroidism and ophthalmopathy.

Material: peripheral blood mononuclear cells (PBMCs), obtained at new diagnosis, from a patient treated with antithyroid drugs. The receptor set was obtained from a man younger than 40 with Graves disease.

In this sample, this clonotype turned up many times. V is TRBV5-1 and J is TRBJ2-1; 9 bases line up with TRBD2. Germline CDR1 SGHRS, CDR2 YFSETQ. J lost 6 bases, V lost 3 bases, and 4 bases had no gene match. The CDR3 spans 14 residues. CDR3 sequence: CASSSSGARNEQFF. CDR3 coding DNA: TGCGCCAGCAGCTCTAGCGGGGCCCGCAATGAGCAGTTCTTC.

This clonotype was detected only a few times. The chain links TRBV12-3 or TRBV12-4 to TRBJ2-7, with D possibly being TRBD2 (6 bases). The V gene lost 3 bases and the J gene lost 3 bases, with 15 bases spanning the gap. The CDR3 contains 15 residues. The CDR3 nucleotides read TGTGCCAGCAGTTTGGATTATGGACTACGCTACGAGCAGTACTTC. It is translated as CASSLDYGLRYEQYF.

A word on this clonotype: Here the CDR3 omits its conserved ending phenylalanine or tryptophan, so a read error is the likely source. The gene calls are TRBV6-1 and TRBJ1-5; D remains unclear. CDR3 length: 14 residues. Trimming removed 7 bases at V and 8 bases at J, with 18 bases between. Germline-derived CDR1 and CDR2 are MNHNS and SASEGT. CDR3 sequence: CASTQMEDSEPQHL. In nucleotides, the CDR3 is TGTGCCAGCACCCAAATGGAGGATTCGGAGCCCCAGCATCTT.

V and J are TRBV30 and TRBJ2-2; perhaps TRBD2 as D (6 bases). V lost 7 bases and J 7 bases, leaving 16 bases between the germline ends. Germline-derived CDR1 and CDR2 are GTSNPN and SVGIG (reference sequence). The CDR3 loop spans 13 amino acids. The CDR3: CASQEAGIGELFF. CDR3 sequence (DNA): TGTGCCTCCCAGGAAGCGGGTATCGGGGAGCTGTTTTTT.

This clonotype has ten or more counts. V gene TRBV14 combines with J gene TRBJ2-7; D is unresolved. Trimming shortened V by 0 bases and J by 9 bases, and 9 bases separated the two germline ends. Germline lookup yields CDR1 SGHDN and CDR2 FVKESK. This CDR3 comprises 12 residues. CDR3 sequence: CASSQDRRGQYF. The CDR3 nucleotides read TGTGCCAGCAGCCAAGATAGGCGAGGGCAGTACTTC.

V is TRBV2 and J is TRBJ1-6; TRBD1 might be the D (6 bases). V gave up 3 bases and J gave up 10 bases, with 13 bases separating them. The CDR3 loop spans 14 amino acids. Germline V CDR1 and CDR2: SNHLY, FYNNEI. The CDR3 nucleotides are TGTGCCAGCAGTGAGTCGGGCAGGGGATCACCCCTCCACTTT. It translates to CASSESGRGSPLHF.

With respect to this clonotype: A much larger clone lies a single base off, so this may be a read error. The gene calls are TRBV5-1 and TRBJ2-1; 9 bases align to TRBD1. CDR1 SGHRS and CDR2 YFSETQ come from the germline V gene. The CDR3 runs to 16 residues. As DNA, the CDR3 is TGCGCCAGCGGCTTGGGCGGGACAGGGATCTACAATGAGCAGTTCTTC. Translating gives CASGLGGTGIYNEQFF.

The V call is TRBV18, the J call TRBJ2-1, with 11 bases aligning to TRBD2. CDR1 is KGHSH and CDR2 is LQKENI in the germline V gene. Trimming at V came to 8 bases and at J to 6 bases, leaving 9 bases not matched to a gene. The CDR3 spans 15 residues. CDR3 amino acids: CASKTTGTSGNEQFF. CDR3 coding DNA: TGTGCCAGCAAAACAACCGGGACTAGCGGCAATGAGCAGTTCTTC.

This clonotype was seen repeatedly, ten times or more. The genes are TRBV7-3 and TRBJ1-2; 8 bases fit TRBD1. The CDR3 runs 14 residues. Per the germline V gene, CDR1 is SGHTA and CDR2 is FQGTGA. J lost 2 bases, V lost 7 bases, and 6 bases had no gene match. The chain's CDR3 is CASTIDRGNYGYTF. CDR3 bases: TGTGCCAGCACCATTGACAGGGGAAACTATGGCTACACCTTC.

This clonotype has a handful of counts. The CDR3 nucleotides are TGTGCCAGCAGTTACGGGGAGAGGTATGGCTACACCTTC. Encoded protein: CASSYGERYGYTF. The chain links TRBV6-5 to TRBJ1-2; D remains ambiguous. With 2 bases removed from V and 5 bases from J, the gap between germline ends came to 9 bases. The CDR3 spans 13 residues. The germline V gene encodes CDR1 MNHEY and CDR2 SVGAGI.

The sample holds one count of this clonotype. The likely explanation is a read error, given a far larger clone one base away. V is TRBV2 and J is TRBJ2-1; D possibly matches TRBD1 or TRBD2 (5 bases each). This CDR3 has 14 residues. Germline lookup yields CDR1 SNHLY and CDR2 FYNNEI. The CDR3 DNA sequence: TGTGCCAGCAGCTTAGAGGGGACCTACAATGAGCAGTCCTTC. It translates to CASSLEGTYNEQSF. Based on the CDR3 plus reference TRBV2 and TRBJ2-1, the full variable domain is EPEVTQTPSHQVTQMGQEVILRCVPISNHLYFYWYRQILGQKVEFLVSFYNNEISEKSEIFDDQFSVERPDGSNFTLKIRSTKLEDSAMYFCASSLEGTYNEQSFGPGTRLTVL.

This clonotype was detected many times. The chain employs TRBV3-1 and TRBJ2-7; no definite D call. Germline V gene data show CDR1 as LGHDT and CDR2 as YNNKEL (reference sequence). The CDR3 has 14 residues. With 1 base removed from V and 1 base from J, the gap between germline ends came to 8 bases. The CDR3 DNA reads TGTGCCAGCAGCCAAGCGGCAGCATCCTACGAGCAGTACTTC. Translated: CASSQAAASYEQYF.

Comments on this clonotype: Given a much more abundant clone one base away, this may be a read error. The rearrangement uses TRBV24-1 and TRBJ2-5; 10 nucleotides agree with TRBD1. CDR3 length equals 20 residues. Germline values: CDR1 KGHDR, CDR2 SFDVKD. The CDR3 sequence: CTTSAGDRGRFGQYQETQYF. The DNA of the CDR3 is TGTACCACCAGTGCCGGAGACAGGGGGCGCTTCGGCCAGTACCAAGAGACCCAGTACTTC.

This clonotype was counted at least ten times. V and J are TRBV6-5 and TRBJ2-2; D tentatively reads TRBD1 or TRBD2 (7 bases each). The CDR3 length is 16 residues. The V gene lost 4 bases and the J gene lost 3 bases, with 15 bases spanning the gap. In germline, CDR1 is MNHEY, CDR2 SVGAGI. The CDR3 DNA follows: TGTGCCAGCAGTTCCACGACAGGGAGGGACACCGGGGAGCTGTTTTTT. Translated, it gives CASSSTTGRDTGELFF.

This chain joins TRBV2 and TRBJ1-5, with D uncertain. The germline CDR1 and CDR2 sequences are SNHLY and FYNNEI. CDR3 size: 12 residues. Deletions cut 5 bases from V and 6 bases from J, with 8 bases between. The CDR3 sequence: CASSTGRQPQHF. The CDR3, as DNA: TGTGCCAGCAGTACCGGTCGTCAGCCCCAGCATTTT.

V gene TRBV7-2 combines with J gene TRBJ2-7, with D perhaps being TRBD1 or TRBD2 (5 bases each). Looked up from germline, CDR1 is SGHTA and CDR2 is FQGNSA. V gave up 5 bases and J gave up 3 bases, with 11 bases separating them. The CDR3 length is 13 residues. The CDR3: CASSGAGFYEQYF. In DNA, the CDR3 is TGTGCCAGCAGCGGGGCGGGCTTCTACGAGCAGTACTTC.

This clonotype was detected a few times. The rearrangement joins TRBV12-5 to TRBJ1-1; 8 bases are shared with TRBD1. The CDR3 sequence is 14 residues long. Trimming at V came to 6 bases and at J to 5 bases, leaving 8 bases not matched to a gene. CDR1 is LGHNT, CDR2 FRNRAP, per germline. DNA for the CDR3: TGTGCTAGTGGCCTCCCGACAGGGGTAACTGAAGCTTTCTTT. Its protein is CASGLPTGVTEAFF.

This clonotype was picked up a small number of times. A read error may account for a junction end that differs from germline. The chain links TRBV12-3 or TRBV12-4 to TRBJ2-5; 9 bases match TRBD1. This CDR3 contains 18 residues. CDR3: CASSRGTGFPFGQEAQYF. CDR3 DNA: TGTGCCAGCTCGCGCGGGACAGGGTTTCCCTTCGGCCAAGAGGCCCAGTACTTC.

This clonotype was seen only a few times. V and J are TRBV3-1 and TRBJ2-2; D is uncertain. Germline V gene sequence: CDR1 LGHDT, CDR2 YNNKEL (reference sequence). The CDR3 totals 15 residues. Trimming shortened V by 1 base and J by 5 bases, and 11 bases separated the two germline ends. The CDR3 reads CASSQVRTATGELFF. CDR3 nucleotides: TGTGCCAGCAGCCAAGTAAGGACGGCTACCGGGGAGCTGTTTTTT.